This TCR beta chain was documented in a study of PD-1 blockade in classical Hodgkin lymphoma. Study conclusions and caveats: Before treatment, complete responders showed about the same diversity as newly diagnosed patients. Those patients who began receiving nivolumab less than 1 year after ASCT had lower diversity, and they were excluded.

Repertoires were generated with immunoSEQ multiplex PCR, while TCRdb's copy carries only in-frame clones and drops some. The sample holds some 100,000 clones, 85% to 95% seen once. Described time point: cycle 4 day 1 (C4D1), after more than 5 weeks of nivolumab. No patient escaped relapse after autologous stem cell transplantation, and brentuximab vedotin exposure varied. As to this clone: The target antigen is unknown.

Germline V gene data show CDR1 as MNHEY and CDR2 as SMNVEV (reference sequence). The CDR3 is made up of 14 amino acids. V was clipped by 5 bases and J by 2 bases; unmatched bases: 6. This rearrangement joins TRBV27 to TRBJ2-7; 7 bases line up with TRBD1. The clonotype originates from a human donor with classical Hodgkin lymphoma. The material was peripheral blood mononuclear cells (PBMCs), obtained before the fourth cycle of nivolumab. In DNA, the CDR3 is TGTGCCAGCAGTAACAGGGGATTCACCTACGAGCAGTACTTC. It yields the protein CASSNRGFTYEQYF.